This entry concerns a single TCR beta chain. Its antigen is unidentified. The sample is drawn from a study of T cell responses to AZD1222 COVID-19 vaccine. Findings and limits, study-wide: Spike-wide coverage was observed for vaccine-associated CD4 TCRs, with dominant responses at 160-218 and 743-854.

This table comes from immunoSEQ multiplex PCR, and its TCRdb copy is limited to in-frame clones, with some not included. This sample has 150,000 or so clones; about nine tenths occur once, and the top ten carry around 7%. Per the germline V gene, CDR1 is KGHSH and CDR2 is LQKENI. There are 19 residues in the CDR3. Trimming took 0 bases from V and 0 from J; bases not matched to a gene: 8. This sequence was found in an adult in good health. The rearrangement joins TRBV18 to TRBJ1-6; 7 nucleotides line up with TRBD1. Sequencing used peripheral blood, obtained on day 0 of AZD1222 vaccination. As DNA, the CDR3 is TGTGCCAGCTCACCACCTAGGGGGCGCGGGAGCTCCTATAATTCACCCCTCCACTTT. Protein product: CASSPPRGRGSSYNSPLHF.